This T cell receptor (beta chain) was profiled in a study of shared T cell receptors in the human thymus. Germline-derived CDR1 and CDR2 are SGHDT and YYEEEE. V was clipped by 4 bases and J by 3 bases; unmatched bases: 8. This CDR3 region has 15 residues. Sequencing was performed with immunoSEQ multiplex PCR; in TCRdb, only in-frame clones are kept and a portion is missing. The table has roughly 550,000 clones, about 80% seen once. The sample was also linked to a second study, of human thymus T cells. That study adds: The thymus tissue came from resections taken during corrective heart surgery. Gene usage for V and J segments appeared biased in thymic and blood repertoires.

The rearrangement uses TRBV5-6 and TRBJ2-7, with 9 bases fitting TRBD1. This TCR derives from a boy under two years old with a congenital heart defect. The sample taken for sequencing was thymocytes. CDR3 nucleotides: TGTGCCAGCAGCGGCGGGACAGGGCCTAACTACGAGCAGTACTTC. Encoded protein: CASSGGTGPNYEQYF.